Listed below are T cell receptor beta chains from one sample, sequenced in a study of shared clonotypes between healthy human individuals. Clones were sequenced by immunoSEQ multiplex PCR, and TCRdb holds only the in-frame ones, with some missing. The sample yields roughly 530,000 clones, 90% to 97% seen once. Sequencing was done on a sample of naive CD4+ T cells sorted from blood. The receptors originated from a woman aged 25 to 39 in good health. The CDR3 runs from the conserved cysteine through the conserved F or W. The order of the fields is D gene, clone size, J gene, V gene, CDR3 protein, CDR3 DNA. D genes are given only for firm matches. The size of a clone is reported for some rows only, either as once, few or many, or as a class for expanded clones.

D gene: TRBD1
clone size: -
J gene: TRBJ2-1
V gene: TRBV5-1
CDR3 protein: CASSLGQGGMDYEQFF
CDR3 DNA: TGCGCCAGCAGCTTGGGACAGGGGGGTATGGATTATGAGCAGTTCTTC

D gene: TRBD2
clone size: -
J gene: TRBJ2-3
V gene: TRBV9
CDR3 protein: CASSGPQAGVTDTQYF
CDR3 DNA: TGTGCCAGCAGCGGTCCCCAGGCGGGAGTCACAGATACGCAGTATTTT

D gene: TRBD2
clone size: -
J gene: TRBJ2-3
V gene: TRBV29-1
CDR3 protein: CSVPESAGGADTQYF
CDR3 DNA: TGCAGCGTCCCAGAGTCGGCGGGAGGGGCAGATACGCAGTATTTT

D gene: -
clone size: -
J gene: TRBJ1-1
V gene: TRBV5-6
CDR3 protein: CASSLIGAEAFF
CDR3 DNA: TGTGCCAGCAGCTTAATAGGCGCTGAAGCTTTCTTT

D gene: -
clone size: -
J gene: TRBJ2-7
V gene: TRBV7-7
CDR3 protein: CASSLDRSSYEQYF
CDR3 DNA: TGTGCCAGCAGCCTAGACAGGAGCTCCTACGAGCAGTACTTC

D gene: TRBD1
clone size: -
J gene: TRBJ2-7
V gene: TRBV28
CDR3 protein: CASSQPGTGGIREQYF
CDR3 DNA: TGTGCCAGCAGCCAGCCCGGGACAGGGGGCATTCGGGAGCAGTACTTC

D gene: TRBD2
clone size: -
J gene: TRBJ2-3
V gene: TRBV7-9
CDR3 protein: CASSRLAGSTDTQYF
CDR3 DNA: TGTGCCAGCAGCAGACTAGCGGGAAGCACAGATACGCAGTATTTT

D gene: TRBD2
clone size: -
J gene: TRBJ2-1
V gene: TRBV7-2
CDR3 protein: CASSLTSSSGYSYNEQFF
CDR3 DNA: TGTGCCAGCAGCCTCACCTCCTCTAGCGGGTACTCCTACAATGAGCAGTTCTTC

D gene: -
clone size: -
J gene: TRBJ1-5
V gene: TRBV21-1
CDR3 protein: CASSIRTPIPQHF
CDR3 DNA: TGTGCCAGCAGCATCCGGACCCCCATACCCCAGCATTTT

D gene: -
clone size: -
J gene: TRBJ1-3
V gene: TRBV27
CDR3 protein: CASSSGTTGNTIYF
CDR3 DNA: TGTGCCAGCAGTTCGGGGACTACTGGAAACACCATATATTTT

D gene: -
clone size: few
J gene: TRBJ2-7
V gene: TRBV18
CDR3 protein: CASSDSYEQYF
CDR3 DNA: TGTGCCAGCTCGGACAGCTACGAGCAGTACTTC

D gene: -
clone size: -
J gene: TRBJ1-2
V gene: TRBV20-1
CDR3 protein: CSARDDYGYTF
CDR3 DNA: TGCAGTGCTAGAGATGACTATGGCTACACCTTC

D gene: TRBD1
clone size: once
J gene: TRBJ2-7
V gene: TRBV2
CDR3 protein: CASSEDPGTGKSRYF
CDR3 DNA: TGTGCCAGCAGTGAAGACCCCGGGACAGGGAAAAGCCGGTACTTC

D gene: TRBD2
clone size: -
J gene: TRBJ2-7
V gene: TRBV19
CDR3 protein: CASMGTRPPYEQYF
CDR3 DNA: TGTGCCAGTATGGGGACTAGGCCCCCCTACGAGCAGTACTTC

D gene: TRBD1
clone size: -
J gene: TRBJ1-3
V gene: TRBV6-5
CDR3 protein: CASSYSRGLGNTIYF
CDR3 DNA: TGTGCCAGCAGTTACTCGAGGGGGCTCGGAAACACCATATATTTT

D gene: -
clone size: -
J gene: TRBJ1-5
V gene: TRBV30
CDR3 protein: CAWDGGSNQPQHF
CDR3 DNA: TGTGCCTGGGATGGAGGTAGCAATCAGCCCCAGCATTTT

D gene: TRBD1
clone size: -
J gene: TRBJ2-1
V gene: TRBV5-6
CDR3 protein: CASSPPPDRVNEQFF
CDR3 DNA: TGTGCCAGCAGCCCGCCCCCGGACAGGGTCAATGAGCAGTTCTTC

D gene: -
clone size: -
J gene: TRBJ2-5
V gene: TRBV25-1
CDR3 protein: CASSRTPPNRQYF
CDR3 DNA: TGTGCCAGCAGTCGGACTCCTCCTAATCGGCAGTACTTC

D gene: -
clone size: -
J gene: TRBJ2-7
V gene: TRBV5-6
CDR3 protein: CASSQTSWTVYEQYF
CDR3 DNA: TGCGCCAGCAGCCAGACTAGTTGGACAGTTTACGAGCAGTACTTC

D gene: -
clone size: -
J gene: TRBJ2-3
V gene: TRBV5-1
CDR3 protein: CASSLEGGTDTQYF
CDR3 DNA: TGCGCCAGCAGCTTGGAAGGGGGCACAGATACGCAGTATTTT